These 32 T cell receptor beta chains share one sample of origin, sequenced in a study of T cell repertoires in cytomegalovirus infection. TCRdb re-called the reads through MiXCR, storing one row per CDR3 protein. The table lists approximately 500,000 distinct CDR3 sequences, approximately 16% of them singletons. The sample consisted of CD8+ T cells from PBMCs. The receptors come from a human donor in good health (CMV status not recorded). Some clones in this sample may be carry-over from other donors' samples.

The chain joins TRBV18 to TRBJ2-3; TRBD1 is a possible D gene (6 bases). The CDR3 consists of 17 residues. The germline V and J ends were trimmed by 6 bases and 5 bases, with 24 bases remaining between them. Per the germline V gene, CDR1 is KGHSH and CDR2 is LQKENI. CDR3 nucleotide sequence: TGTGCCAGCTCCCTCGCAAGGGGGAAAGGAGTCCTAGATACGCAGTATTTT. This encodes CASSLARGKGVLDTQYF.

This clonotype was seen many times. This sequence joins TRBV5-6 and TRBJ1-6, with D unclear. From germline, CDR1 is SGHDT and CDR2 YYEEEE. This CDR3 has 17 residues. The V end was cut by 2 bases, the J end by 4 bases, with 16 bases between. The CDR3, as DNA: TGTGCCAGCAGCTTCCGTCGGACTGGGAGATATAATTCACCCCTCCACTTT. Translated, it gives CASSFRRTGRYNSPLHF. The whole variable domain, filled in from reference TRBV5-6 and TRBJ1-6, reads DAGVTQSPTHLIKTRGQQVTLRCSPKSGHDTVSWYQQALGQGPQFIFQYYEEEERQRGNFPDRFSGHQFPNYSSELNVNALLLGDSALYLCASSFRRTGRYNSPLHFGNGTRLTVT.

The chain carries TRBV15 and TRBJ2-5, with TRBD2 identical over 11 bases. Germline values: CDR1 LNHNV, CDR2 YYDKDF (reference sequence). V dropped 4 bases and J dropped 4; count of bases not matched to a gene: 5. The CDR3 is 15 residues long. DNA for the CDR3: TGTGCCACCAGCAAGGTACTAGCGGGAGCAGAGACCCAGTACTTC. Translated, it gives CATSKVLAGAETQYF.

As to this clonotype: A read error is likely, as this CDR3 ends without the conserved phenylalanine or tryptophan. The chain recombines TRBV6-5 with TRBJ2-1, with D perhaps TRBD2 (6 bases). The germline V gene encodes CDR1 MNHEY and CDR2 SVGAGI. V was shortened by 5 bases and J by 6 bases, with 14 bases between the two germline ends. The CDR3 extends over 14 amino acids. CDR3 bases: TGTGCCAGCAGTCCTAGCGTTGCCGGCAATGAGCAGTTCTTA. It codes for CASSPSVAGNEQFL.

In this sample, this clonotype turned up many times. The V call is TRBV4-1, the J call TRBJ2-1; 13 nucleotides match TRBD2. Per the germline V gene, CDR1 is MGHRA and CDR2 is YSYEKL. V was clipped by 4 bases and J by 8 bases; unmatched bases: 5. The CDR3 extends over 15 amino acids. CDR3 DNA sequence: TGCGCCAGCAGCCCTGACGGGACTAGCGGGGATGAGCAGTTCTTC. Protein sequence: CASSPDGTSGDEQFF.

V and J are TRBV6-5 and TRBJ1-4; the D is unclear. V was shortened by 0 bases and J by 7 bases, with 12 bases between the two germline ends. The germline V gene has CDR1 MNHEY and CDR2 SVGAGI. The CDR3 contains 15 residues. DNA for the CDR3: TGTGCCAGCAGTTACTCGGTTGAGGGCGGTGAAAAACTGTTTTTT. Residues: CASSYSVEGGEKLFF.

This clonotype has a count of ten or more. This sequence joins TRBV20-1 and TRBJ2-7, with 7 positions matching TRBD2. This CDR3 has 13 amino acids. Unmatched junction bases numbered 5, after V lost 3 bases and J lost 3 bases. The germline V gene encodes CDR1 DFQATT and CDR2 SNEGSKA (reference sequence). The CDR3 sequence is CSARERGYYEQYF. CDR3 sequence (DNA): TGCAGTGCTAGGGAGCGGGGCTACTACGAGCAGTACTTC.

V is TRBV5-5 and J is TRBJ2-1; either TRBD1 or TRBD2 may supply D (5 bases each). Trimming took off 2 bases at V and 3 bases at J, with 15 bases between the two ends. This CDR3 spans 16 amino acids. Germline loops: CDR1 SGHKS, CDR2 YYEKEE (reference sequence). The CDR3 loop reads CASSLGTEGLYNEQFF. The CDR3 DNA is TGTGCCAGCAGCTTAGGTACAGAGGGGCTCTACAATGAGCAGTTCTTC. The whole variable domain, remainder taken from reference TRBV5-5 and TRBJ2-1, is DAGVTQSPTHLIKTRGQQVTLRCSPISGHKSVSWYQQVLGQGPQFIFQYYEKEERGRGNFPDRFSARQFPNYSSELNVNALLLGDSALYLCASSLGTEGLYNEQFFGPGTRLTVL.

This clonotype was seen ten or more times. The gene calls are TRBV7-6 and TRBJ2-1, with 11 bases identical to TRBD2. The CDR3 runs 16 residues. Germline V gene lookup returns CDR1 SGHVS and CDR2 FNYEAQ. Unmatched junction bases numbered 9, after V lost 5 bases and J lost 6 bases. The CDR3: CASSPSGLAGTNEQFF. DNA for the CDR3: TGTGCCAGCAGCCCATCCGGACTAGCGGGTACCAATGAGCAGTTCTTC.

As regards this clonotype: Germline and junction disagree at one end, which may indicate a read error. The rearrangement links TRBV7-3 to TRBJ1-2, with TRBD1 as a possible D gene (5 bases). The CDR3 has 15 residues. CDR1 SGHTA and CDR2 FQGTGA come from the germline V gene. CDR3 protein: CASSSGLPLNYDYTF. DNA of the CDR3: TGTGCCAGCAGCTCGGGACTCCCCCTTAACTATGACTACACCTTC. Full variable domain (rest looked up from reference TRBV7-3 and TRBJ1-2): GAGVSQTPSNKVTEKGKYVELRCDPISGHTALYWYRQSLGQGPEFLIYFQGTGAADDSGLPNDRFFAVRPEGSVSTLKIQRTERGDSAVYLCASSSGLPLNYDYTFGSGTRLTVV.

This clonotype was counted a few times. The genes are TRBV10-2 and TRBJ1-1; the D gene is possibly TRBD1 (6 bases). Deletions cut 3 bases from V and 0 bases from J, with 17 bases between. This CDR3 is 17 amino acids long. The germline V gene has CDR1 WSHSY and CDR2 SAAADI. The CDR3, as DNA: TGCGCCAGCAGTGAAACTGGGGGCGGGCGGATGAACACTGAAGCTTTCTTT. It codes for CASSETGGGRMNTEAFF.

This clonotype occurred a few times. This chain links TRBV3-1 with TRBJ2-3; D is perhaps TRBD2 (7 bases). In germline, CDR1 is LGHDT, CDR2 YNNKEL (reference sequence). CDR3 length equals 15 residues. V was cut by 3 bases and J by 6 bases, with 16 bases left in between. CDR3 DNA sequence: TGTGCCAGCAGCCAGCGGCGGGAGAGGGGGGATACGCAGTATTTT. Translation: CASSQRRERGDTQYF.

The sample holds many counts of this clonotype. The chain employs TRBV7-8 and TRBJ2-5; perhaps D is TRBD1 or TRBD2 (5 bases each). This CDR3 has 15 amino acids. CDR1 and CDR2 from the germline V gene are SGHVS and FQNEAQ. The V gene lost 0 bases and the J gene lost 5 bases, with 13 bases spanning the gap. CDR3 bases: TGTGCCAGCAGCTTAGCGGGGACCTCCGTTGAGACCCAGTACTTC. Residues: CASSLAGTSVETQYF.

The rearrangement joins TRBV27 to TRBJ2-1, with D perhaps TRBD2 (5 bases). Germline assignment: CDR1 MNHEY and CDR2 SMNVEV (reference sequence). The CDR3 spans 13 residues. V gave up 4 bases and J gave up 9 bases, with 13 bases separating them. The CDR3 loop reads CASSWSSNAEQFF. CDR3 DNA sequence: TGTGCCAGCAGTTGGTCTAGCAATGCTGAGCAGTTCTTC.

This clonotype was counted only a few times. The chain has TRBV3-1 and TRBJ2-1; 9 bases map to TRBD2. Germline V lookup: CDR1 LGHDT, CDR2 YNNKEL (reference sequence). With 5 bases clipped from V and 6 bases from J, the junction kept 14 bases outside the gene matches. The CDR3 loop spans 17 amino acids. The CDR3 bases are TGTGCCAGCAGCGTAAGACTAGCGGACTATTTTTTCAATGAGCAGTTCTTC. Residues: CASSVRLADYFFNEQFF.

The CDR3 DNA is TGTGCCAGTAGTATTAATGAGAACACTGAAGCTTTCTTT. It is translated as CASSINENTEAFF. This rearrangement joins TRBV19 to TRBJ1-1; D gene ambiguous. Germline V gene lookup returns CDR1 LNHDA and CDR2 SQIVND (reference sequence). The CDR3 spans 13 residues. The V gene lost 3 bases and the J gene lost 1 base, with 6 bases spanning the gap.

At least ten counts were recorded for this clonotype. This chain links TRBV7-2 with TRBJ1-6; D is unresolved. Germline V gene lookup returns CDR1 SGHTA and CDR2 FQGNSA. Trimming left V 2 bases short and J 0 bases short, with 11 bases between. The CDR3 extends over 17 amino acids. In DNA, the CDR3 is TGTGCCAGCAGCTTAAAGCAGCTTCGCTCCTATAATTCACCCCTCCACTTT. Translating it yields CASSLKQLRSYNSPLHF.

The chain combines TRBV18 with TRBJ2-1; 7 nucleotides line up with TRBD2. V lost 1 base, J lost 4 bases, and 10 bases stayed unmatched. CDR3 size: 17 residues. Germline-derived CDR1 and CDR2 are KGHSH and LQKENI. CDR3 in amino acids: CASSPLKERGGYNEQFF. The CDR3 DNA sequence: TGTGCCAGCTCACCACTCAAGGAGCGGGGTGGATACAATGAGCAGTTCTTC.

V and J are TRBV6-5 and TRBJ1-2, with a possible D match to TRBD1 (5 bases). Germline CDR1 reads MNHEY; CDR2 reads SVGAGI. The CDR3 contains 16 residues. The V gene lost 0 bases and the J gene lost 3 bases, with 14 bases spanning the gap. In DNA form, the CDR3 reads TGTGCCAGCAGTTACTCGAACAGGTTTTCCCACTATGGCTACACCTTC. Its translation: CASSYSNRFSHYGYTF.

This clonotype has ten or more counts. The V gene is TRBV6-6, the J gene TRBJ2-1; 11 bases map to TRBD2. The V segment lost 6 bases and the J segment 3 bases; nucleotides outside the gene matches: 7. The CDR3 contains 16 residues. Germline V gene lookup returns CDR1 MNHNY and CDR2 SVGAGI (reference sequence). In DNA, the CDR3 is TGTGCCAGCAGCGATACTAGCGGGAGTTACTACAATGAGCAGTTCTTC. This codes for CASSDTSGSYYNEQFF.

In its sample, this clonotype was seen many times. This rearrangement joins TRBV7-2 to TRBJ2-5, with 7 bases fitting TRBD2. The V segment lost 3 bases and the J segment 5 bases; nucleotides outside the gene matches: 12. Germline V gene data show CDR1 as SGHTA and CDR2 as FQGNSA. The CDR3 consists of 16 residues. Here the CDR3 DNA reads TGTGCCAGCAGCTTTTGGGGGGAGGGCTGGGGGGAGACCCAGTACTTC. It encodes CASSFWGEGWGETQYF.

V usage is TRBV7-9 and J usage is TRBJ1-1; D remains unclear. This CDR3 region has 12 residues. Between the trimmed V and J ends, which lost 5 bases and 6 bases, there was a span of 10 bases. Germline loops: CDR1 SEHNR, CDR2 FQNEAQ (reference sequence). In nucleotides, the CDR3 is TGTGCCAGCAGCGCTCTGGAACCTGAAGCTTTCTTT. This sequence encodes CASSALEPEAFF.

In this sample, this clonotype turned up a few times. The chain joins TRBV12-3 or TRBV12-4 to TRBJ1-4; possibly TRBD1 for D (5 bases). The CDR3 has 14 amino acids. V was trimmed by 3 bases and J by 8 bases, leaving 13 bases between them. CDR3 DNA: TGTGCCAGCAGTTTTCCCGGGGAGGGGGAAAAACTGTTTTTT. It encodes CASSFPGEGEKLFF.

The CDR3 region has the DNA TGTGCCAGCAGCCAAGTCGGTAATAGCAATCAGCCCCAGCATTTT. This codes for CASSQVGNSNQPQHF. The V and J genes are TRBV4-2 and TRBJ1-5; D unclear. The CDR3 runs 15 residues. V lost 1 base, J lost 0 bases, and 7 bases lay in between. In germline, CDR1 is LGHNA, CDR2 YNFKEQ.

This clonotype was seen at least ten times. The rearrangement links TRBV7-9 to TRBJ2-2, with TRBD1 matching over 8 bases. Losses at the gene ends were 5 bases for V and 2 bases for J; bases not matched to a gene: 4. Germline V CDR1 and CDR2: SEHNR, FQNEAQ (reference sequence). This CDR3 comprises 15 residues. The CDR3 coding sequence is TGTGCCAGCAGCACGACAGGGGCAAACACCGGGGAGCTGTTTTTT. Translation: CASSTTGANTGELFF.

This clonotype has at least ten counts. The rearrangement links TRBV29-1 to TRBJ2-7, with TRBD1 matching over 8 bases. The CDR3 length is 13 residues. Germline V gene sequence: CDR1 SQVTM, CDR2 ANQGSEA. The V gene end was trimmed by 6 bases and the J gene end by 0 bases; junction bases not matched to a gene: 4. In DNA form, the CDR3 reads TGCAGCGTCCGGGACAGGCGCTCCTACGAGCAGTACTTC. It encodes CSVRDRRSYEQYF.

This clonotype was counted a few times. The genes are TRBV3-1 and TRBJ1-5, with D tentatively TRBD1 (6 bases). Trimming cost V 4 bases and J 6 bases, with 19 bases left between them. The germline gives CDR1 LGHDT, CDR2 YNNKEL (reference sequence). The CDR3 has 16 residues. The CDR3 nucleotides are TGTGCCAGCAGCCCCAAATTGGAGGGGGGCAGTCAGCCCCAGCATTTT. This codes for CASSPKLEGGSQPQHF.

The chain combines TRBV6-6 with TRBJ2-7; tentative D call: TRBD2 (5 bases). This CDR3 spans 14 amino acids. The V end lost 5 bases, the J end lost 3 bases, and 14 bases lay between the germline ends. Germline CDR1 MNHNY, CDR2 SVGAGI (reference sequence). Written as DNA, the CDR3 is TGTGCCAGCAGTCCCGGGATCTCCCTCTACGAGCAGTACTTC. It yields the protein CASSPGISLYEQYF.

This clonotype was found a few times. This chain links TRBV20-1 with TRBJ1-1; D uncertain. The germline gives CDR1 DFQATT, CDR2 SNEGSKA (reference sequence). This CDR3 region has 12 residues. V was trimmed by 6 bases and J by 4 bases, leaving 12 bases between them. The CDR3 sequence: CSAVITTTEAFF. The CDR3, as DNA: TGCAGTGCGGTCATAACTACCACTGAAGCTTTCTTT.

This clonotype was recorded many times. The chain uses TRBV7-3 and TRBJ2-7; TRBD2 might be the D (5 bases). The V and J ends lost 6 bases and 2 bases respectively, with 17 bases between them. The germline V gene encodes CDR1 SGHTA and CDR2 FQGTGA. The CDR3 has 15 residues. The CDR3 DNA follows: TGTGCCAGCAGGGAGGCGGCCCCTCACACCTACGAGCAGTACTTC. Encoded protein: CASREAAPHTYEQYF.

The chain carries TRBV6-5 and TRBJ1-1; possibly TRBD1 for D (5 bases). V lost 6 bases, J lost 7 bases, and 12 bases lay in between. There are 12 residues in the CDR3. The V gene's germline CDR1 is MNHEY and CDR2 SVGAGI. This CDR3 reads CASSWSGGEAFF. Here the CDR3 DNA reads TGTGCCAGCAGCTGGTCGGGGGGTGAAGCTTTCTTT.

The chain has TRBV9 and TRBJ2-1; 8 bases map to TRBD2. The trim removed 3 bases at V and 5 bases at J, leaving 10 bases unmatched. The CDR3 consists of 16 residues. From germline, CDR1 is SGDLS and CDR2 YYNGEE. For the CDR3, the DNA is TGTGCCAGCAGCGCCCAAAGCGGGAGCTCAAACAATGAGCAGTTCTTC. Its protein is CASSAQSGSSNNEQFF.